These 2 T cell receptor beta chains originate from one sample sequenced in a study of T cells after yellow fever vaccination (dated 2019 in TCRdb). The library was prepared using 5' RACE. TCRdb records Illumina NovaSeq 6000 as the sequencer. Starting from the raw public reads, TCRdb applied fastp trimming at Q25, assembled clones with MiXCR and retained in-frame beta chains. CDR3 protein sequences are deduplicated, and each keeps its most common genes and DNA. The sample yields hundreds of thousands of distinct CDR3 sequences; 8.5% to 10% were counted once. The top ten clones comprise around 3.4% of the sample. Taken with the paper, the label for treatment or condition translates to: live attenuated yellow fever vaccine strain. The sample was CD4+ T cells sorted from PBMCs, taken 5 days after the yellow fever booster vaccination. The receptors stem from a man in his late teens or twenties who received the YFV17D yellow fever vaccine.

CDR3 nucleotide sequence: TGCGCCAGCAGCTCGGACAGGGGGTCGGCTTTCTTT. This encodes CASSSDRGSAFF. This chain joins TRBV5-1 and TRBJ1-1, with 10 bases that match TRBD1. Trimming removed 3 bases from V and 11 bases from J; junction bases left unmatched: 4. This CDR3 has 12 amino acids. Germline values: CDR1 SGHRS, CDR2 YFSETQ.

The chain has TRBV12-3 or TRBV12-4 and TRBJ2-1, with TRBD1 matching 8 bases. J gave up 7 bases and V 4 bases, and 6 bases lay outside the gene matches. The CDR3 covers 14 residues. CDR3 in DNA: TGTGCCAGCAGTTATGGACAGGGTCTGAATGAGCAGTTCTTC. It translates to CASSYGQGLNEQFF.